The TCR beta chain described here comes from a study of blood T cell repertoires in COVID-19 (dated by TCRdb to the early 2020s). Some background on the complete study: Samples from collaborators originated in the United States, Italy and Spain and spanned both the acute and convalescent phases of COVID-19. The prospective study material was composed of cDNA or gDNA derived from T cells, B-cell-depleted T cells, or PBMCs. Samples were obtained from the ongoing ImmuneRACE study (first 160 participants) and from some 1,300 subjects provided by 6 global collaborators. The sample metadata nearly always contained a de-identified subject ID, COVID-19 status, age in years and sex. Where HLA class I and class II types were available, the types were taken from metadata supplied by the sample provider, not from assay-based typing. A freely available public database, intended as a resource for researchers studying the immune response to SARS-CoV-2, is where the repertoires were released. Deeply sampled blood TCRbeta repertoires from subjects exposed to, actively infected with, or recovered from COVID-19 were included in the dataset. Study-wide findings and limitations: How much clinical and demographic metadata was included differed by source and by participant, and the metadata was provided uncurated.

The immunoSEQ Assay, a bias-controlled multiplex PCR, was used to amplify TCRbeta CDR3 regions from genomic DNA. The original pipeline was this. Nucleated cell counts per sample were estimated from amplification of reference gene primers within the assay. To quantify the absolute abundance of each unique TCRbeta CDR3 rearrangement, sequence reads were collapsed and filtered. For each sample, productive Simpson clonality was calculated as the square root of Simpson's diversity index across productive rearrangements. TCRdb retrieved this table from immuneACCESS and kept in-frame rearrangements only. Not all clones are present; in checked studies, unresolved V genes account for under half, and no reason is known for the remainder. V and J calls and clone size are as listed in that table; D and trimming were resolved from the DNA. This sample comprises around 130,000 clones, around 80% of them detected only once. The ten largest clones take up 2% to 3% of the sample.

About this clone itself: Its antigen is currently not known. Per-nucleotide qualities are absent, and no much larger clonotype sits a single base away.

Enrolling through a virtual design, the prospective study's participants ranged in age from roughly 18 to 89 years and lived across roughly 23 United States geographic areas. In the prospective study, participants were assigned to cohorts based on the clinical history participants reported in a screening survey and a study questionnaire. In the prospective study, whole blood, serum and a nasopharyngeal or oropharyngeal swab were collected from each participant by mobile phlebotomists. Additional blood draws and questionnaires over an approximately two-month period could optionally be provided by prospective study participants. Before DNA extraction, blood samples from the prospective study were shipped at room temperature or frozen. The CDR3 goes from the cysteine to the phenylalanine over 15 residues. The sequence is cut down to CDR3 DNA, 45 bases in frame from base 1. The germline V end is reduced by 4 bases and the J end by 0 bases; junction bases left unmatched: 5. The germline V gene (reference sequence) supplies CDR1 MNHNY and CDR2 SVGAGI.

The chain uses TRBV6-6 and TRBJ2-7; TRBD2 aligns with 8 central bases. The sample was PBMCs or T cells enriched from blood (not recorded which). The receptor comes from a man between 40 and 49 years old with acute COVID-19. CDR3 reads: CASSFPSGHSYEQYF. The DNA is TGTGCCAGCAGTTTCCCTAGCGGGCACTCCTACGAGCAGTACTTC.